These 5 T cell receptor beta chains were sequenced from one sample in a study of blood T cell repertoires in COVID-19. Only in-frame clones appear in the TCRdb table, and some are missing; sequencing was by immunoSEQ multiplex PCR. The table shows roughly 200,000 clones, with 85% to 90% occurring only once. Sequencing input: peripheral blood. These receptors came from a man in his fifties or sixties with acute or convalescent COVID-19.

The V call is TRBV6-2 or TRBV6-3, the J call TRBJ2-1; D is perhaps TRBD2 (6 bases). Trimming cost V 5 bases and J 9 bases, with 14 bases left between them. The CDR3 runs 13 residues. Germline V gene data show CDR1 as MNHEY and CDR2 as SVGEGT. The CDR3 loop is CASSPLQEGEQFF. The CDR3 DNA follows: TGTGCCAGCAGTCCCCTACAGGAGGGTGAGCAGTTCTTC.

V usage is TRBV15 and J usage is TRBJ1-4; 7 bases align to TRBD1. The CDR3 covers 13 residues. The V and J ends lost 8 bases and 4 bases, in that order; junction bases with no gene match: 4. Germline V CDR1 and CDR2: LNHNV, YYDKDF (reference sequence). CDR3 loop: CATADRNNEKLFF. The CDR3 DNA reads as TGTGCCACCGCGGACAGGAATAATGAAAAACTGTTTTTT.

The V call is TRBV9, the J call TRBJ2-7; tentatively, D is TRBD1 (6 bases). V gave up 0 bases and J gave up 3 bases, with 10 bases separating them. CDR1 is SGDLS, CDR2 YYNGEE, per germline. This CDR3 region has 14 residues. The DNA for the CDR3 is TGTGCCAGCAGCGTAGGGGTAGGGGGCTACGAGCAGTACTTC. Encoded protein: CASSVGVGGYEQYF.

The chain uses TRBV6-4 and TRBJ1-6, with 12 bases fitting TRBD1. The CDR3 length is 14 residues. Germline CDR1 reads MRHNA; CDR2 reads SNTAGT. V trimming: 4 bases; J trimming: 14 bases; junction bases outside the gene matches: 6. The CDR3 region is CASSVGQGASALHF. The CDR3 DNA follows: TGTGCCAGCAGTGTGGGACAGGGGGCCTCAGCCCTCCACTTT.

This chain connects TRBV18 to TRBJ1-5, with D tentatively TRBD1 (5 bases). The CDR3 extends over 15 amino acids. V lost 3 bases and J 2 bases, leaving 11 bases between the germline ends. The germline V gene encodes CDR1 KGHSH and CDR2 LQKENI. The CDR3 here is CASSPAVTGNQPQHF. DNA for the CDR3: TGTGCCAGCTCACCGGCGGTGACAGGCAATCAGCCCCAGCATTTT.